The 19 T cell receptor beta chains listed next were all sequenced from one sample in a study of post-analysis software for immune sequencing data (dated by TCRdb to the mid-2010s). What the authors observed across the whole study: About five TRBV segments, including TRBV5-6, TRBV5-1 and TRBV20-1, were significantly more frequent in patients than controls.

The library was prepared using PCR. Sequencing was performed on an Illumina HiSeq 2500. To reduce PCR and sequencing biases, unique molecular identifiers were incorporated into the TCR beta cDNA libraries. The public sequencing data were trimmed at Q25 with fastp and processed into clonotypes with MiXCR by TCRdb, which kept only in-frame beta chains. Identical CDR3 proteins give one entry, which carries the most common genes and DNA. For this sample there are about 680,000 distinct CDR3 sequences; around 64% appear just once. The top ten clones comprise around 11% of the sample. Antigens of these TCRs are unknown. The sequencing sample was made of blood. The receptors stem from a girl aged 2 to 10 with multiple sclerosis.

This clonotype was counted once. The chain has TRBV29-1 and TRBJ2-7; D may be TRBD2 (5 bases). The germline gives CDR1 SQVTM, CDR2 ANQGSEA. V dropped 0 bases and J dropped 4 bases, with 13 bases sitting between them. This CDR3 comprises 14 residues. The CDR3 bases are TGCAGCGTTGAAGATACGGACGGGAAATACGAGCAGTACTTC. Protein: CSVEDTDGKYEQYF.

The V gene is TRBV20-1, the J gene TRBJ2-7, with D perhaps TRBD1 (6 bases). V was shortened by 0 bases and J by 0 bases, with 9 bases between the two germline ends. This CDR3 region has 14 residues. Per germline, CDR1 DFQATT and CDR2 SNEGSKA (reference sequence). The CDR3 here is CSARDGRGSYEQYF. CDR3 DNA sequence: TGCAGTGCTAGAGATGGCAGGGGCTCCTACGAGCAGTACTTC.

This clonotype has only a few counts. This chain links TRBV12-3 or TRBV12-4 with TRBJ2-5; perhaps TRBD2 as D (5 bases). The length of the CDR3 is 17 residues. V lost 0 bases to trimming and J lost 3 bases, with 17 bases between them. CDR3 amino acids: CASSLARQSGKKETQYF. The CDR3 bases are TGTGCCAGCAGTTTAGCCCGGCAAAGCGGAAAAAAAGAGACCCAGTACTTC.

The chain recombines TRBV4-3 with TRBJ2-1; possibly TRBD1 or TRBD2 for D (6 bases each). This CDR3 comprises 16 residues. Looked up from germline, CDR1 is LGHNA and CDR2 is YSLEER. Trimming shortened V by 0 bases and J by 5 bases, and 14 bases separated the two germline ends. CDR3 region: CASSQEGGGRDNEQFF. CDR3 sequence (DNA): TGCGCCAGCAGCCAAGAAGGAGGGGGACGGGACAATGAGCAGTTCTTC.

This chain links TRBV6-6 with TRBJ2-3, with 9 bases matching TRBD2. The CDR3 spans 16 residues. The germline CDR1 and CDR2 sequences are MNHNY and SVGAGI (reference sequence). Trimming cost V 6 bases and J 4 bases; bases outside gene matches: 11. The DNA of the CDR3 is TGTGCCAGCAGCACCAATCCGGGACTAGCAGCAGATACGCAGTATTTT. Protein product: CASSTNPGLAADTQYF.

CDR3 in DNA: TGTGCCATCAGCAACAGTCAAGAGACCCAGTACTTC. Amino acid sequence: CAISNSQETQYF. The chain joins TRBV10-3 to TRBJ2-5; D is uncertain. V lost 6 bases and J 2 bases, leaving 7 bases between the germline ends. Germline CDR1 is ENHRY and CDR2 is SYGVKD. This CDR3 contains 12 residues.

This clonotype occurred a few times. This chain connects TRBV7-2 to TRBJ2-1; TRBD1 might be the D (6 bases). Germline V lookup: CDR1 SGHTA, CDR2 FQGNSA. The CDR3 runs to 17 residues. V dropped 4 bases and J dropped 0 bases, with 16 bases sitting between them. CDR3 region: CASSYNARGSSYNEQFF. The CDR3 bases are TGTGCCAGCAGCTACAACGCAAGGGGGAGCTCCTACAATGAGCAGTTCTTC.

This clonotype was observed a few times. The chain couples TRBV5-1 to TRBJ2-5; the D gene is possibly TRBD2 (7 bases). The CDR3 runs to 16 residues. CDR1 and CDR2 from the germline V gene are SGHRS and YFSETQ. The V and J ends lost 4 bases and 6 bases respectively, with 22 bases between them. This chain's CDR3 is CASSPNRGASRKTQYF. The CDR3 bases are TGCGCCAGCAGCCCTAATCGGGGGGCTAGTAGGAAGACCCAGTACTTC.

This clonotype was seen a single time. This chain links TRBV10-3 with TRBJ2-7, with a possible D match to TRBD2 (5 bases). The closer fit of TRBJ2-5 to the DNA end suggests the J call may be wrong. The CDR3 is 14 amino acids. Germline CDR1 reads ENHRY; CDR2 reads SYGVKD. The CDR3 protein is CAISRGRWEETQYF. The CDR3 DNA follows: TGTGCCATCAGTCGAGGTAGATGGGAGGAGACCCAGTACTTC.

The rearrangement links TRBV4-2 to TRBJ2-1, with 13 nucleotides matching TRBD2. This CDR3 is built from 19 residues. The V and J ends lost 4 bases and 6 bases, in that order; junction bases with no gene match: 15. From germline, CDR1 is LGHNA and CDR2 YNFKEQ. The CDR3 sequence: CASSPGLAGEMGISNEQFF. DNA for the CDR3: TGTGCCAGCAGCCCTGGACTAGCGGGGGAAATGGGGATATCCAATGAGCAGTTCTTC.

The chain employs TRBV7-8 and TRBJ2-5; 7 nucleotides align to TRBD1. After removal of 4 bases from V and 1 base from J, the junction contained 18 bases not matched to a gene. The germline gives CDR1 SGHVS, CDR2 FQNEAQ. The CDR3 is 19 residues long. In nucleotides, the CDR3 is TGTGCCAGCAGCTCCCGGACGCGGGCGAGGGGGCGGACCCAAGAGACCCAGTACTTC. Protein: CASSSRTRARGRTQETQYF.

The gene calls are TRBV24-1 and TRBJ2-1, with 7 positions matching TRBD2. V lost 12 bases and J lost 0; bases outside the gene matches: 7. Per germline, CDR1 KGHDR and CDR2 SFDVKD. This CDR3 is 14 amino acids long. This CDR3 reads CADPGGSSYNEQFF. CDR3 nucleotides: TGTGCCGACCCCGGCGGGAGCTCCTACAATGAGCAGTTCTTC.

The chain uses TRBV25-1 and TRBJ1-6; no clear D. V was shortened by 1 base and J by 9 bases, with 10 bases between the two germline ends. The CDR3 totals 14 residues. The germline V gene has CDR1 MGHDK and CDR2 SYGVNS. DNA of the CDR3: TGTGCCAGCAGTGAATTCCAGATTGGTTCACCCCTCCACTTT. Residues: CASSEFQIGSPLHF.

The J gene is TRBJ1-2, the V gene TRBV2, with a tentative D call TRBD1 (6 bases). V was trimmed by 8 bases and J by 5 bases, leaving 18 bases between them. The CDR3 length is 14 residues. Germline V CDR1 and CDR2: SNHLY, FYNNEI. CDR3 in DNA: TGTGCCAGCGAACAGGGCTATTCCCTTTATGGCTACACCTTC. Protein product: CASEQGYSLYGYTF.

The table lists this clonotype with a few counts. This chain connects TRBV6-2 or TRBV6-3 to TRBJ2-1; D is unclear. Germline V gene lookup returns CDR1 MNHEY and CDR2 SVGEGT. Trimming took 0 bases from V and 8 from J, leaving 17 bases between them. The CDR3 runs to 16 residues. CDR3 sequence reads: CASSYSPDLIPHEQFF. CDR3 nucleotide sequence: TGTGCCAGCAGTTACTCGCCAGACCTGATCCCCCATGAGCAGTTCTTC.

The V and J genes are TRBV20-1 and TRBJ1-6; D remains ambiguous. This CDR3 has 14 residues. CDR1 DFQATT and CDR2 SNEGSKA come from the germline V gene (reference sequence). With 6 bases removed from V and 9 bases from J, the gap between germline ends came to 18 bases. The CDR3 DNA reads as TGCAGTGCGCAATTTGGGCAGGCAGGTTCACCCCTCCACTTT. Translating gives CSAQFGQAGSPLHF.

The chain carries TRBV18 and TRBJ2-7, with D uncertain. The J call may be in error: the DNA end matches TRBJ2-5 better. Looked up from germline, CDR1 is KGHSH and CDR2 is LQKENI. The CDR3 totals 17 residues. CDR3 nucleotide sequence: TGTGCCAGCTCACTACGGGCTTCGGGTACCGGTTTCGAGACCCAGTACTTC. Its translation is CASSLRASGTGFETQYF.

This clonotype has just one count. The chain joins TRBV2 to TRBJ2-3, with 8 bases matching TRBD2. Unmatched junction bases numbered 6, after V lost 3 bases and J lost 4 bases. The CDR3 has 15 residues. From germline, CDR1 is SNHLY and CDR2 FYNNEI. The chain's CDR3 is CASSEVGRASDTQYF. CDR3 DNA sequence: TGTGCCAGCAGTGAGGTCGGGAGGGCATCAGATACGCAGTATTTT.

The gene calls are TRBV4-2 and TRBJ2-7; the match to TRBD2 covers 12 bases. Germline lookup yields CDR1 LGHNA and CDR2 YNFKEQ. The CDR3 runs 17 residues. V was pared by 3 bases and J by 0 bases, with 6 bases of the junction left unmatched. In DNA form, the CDR3 reads TGTGCCAGCAGCCACCTAGCGGGAGGGGGAAGCTCCTACGAGCAGTACTTC. Its translation is CASSHLAGGGSSYEQYF.